The clone carrying this TCR beta chain was observed a single time. The sample comes from a study of CD8 T cells in Susac syndrome. Reverse transcription of roughly 0.45 to 1 ug RNA was performed with random hexamers. An immunoSEQ multiplex PCR generated amplified TCR beta CDR3 products spanning 54 Vbeta and 13 Jbeta. TCRdb re-analysed the immunoSEQ multiplex PCR reads in MiXCR, keeping a single row per CDR3 protein. The sample yields roughly 120,000 distinct CDR3 sequences, roughly 94% seen once. Purification of the CD8+ and CD4+ T cells relied on negative isolation, and TEMRA cells underwent FACS enrichment. Source material: CD4+ T cells from PBMCs. This TCR was recovered from a human donor with multiple sclerosis.

The CDR3 here is CASSQTGFRFF. CDR3 sequence (DNA): TGTGCCAGCAGCCAAACAGGGTTCCGGTTCTTC. The chain joins TRBV7-2 to TRBJ2-1, with D perhaps matching TRBD1 (6 bases). Germline V gives CDR1 SGHTA, CDR2 FQGNSA. Trimming cost V 5 bases and J 15 bases, with 14 bases left between them. This CDR3 has 11 residues.